The 18 T cell receptor beta chains below were found in one sample sequenced in a study of neurological immune-mediated disorders. Regarding time point: longitudinal time-point 3. TCRdb recomputed calls from the 5' RACE reads with MiXCR, one row per CDR3 protein. The table lists approximately 85,000 distinct CDR3 sequences, about 4.5% of them singletons, with around 6% in the top ten. Sequencing input: PBMCs. These receptors all stem from a woman aged 60-75 years with multiple sclerosis.

This clonotype appeared many times. The rearrangement links TRBV29-1 to TRBJ2-3, with no clear D. This CDR3 region has 11 residues. Trimming shortened V by 3 bases and J by 3 bases, and 4 bases separated the two germline ends. The V gene's germline CDR1 is SQVTM and CDR2 ANQGSEA. The CDR3 region has the DNA TGCAGCGTTGATGTTACAGATACGCAGTATTTT. Translated, it gives CSVDVTDTQYF.

This clonotype was seen many times. The chain is built from TRBV27 and TRBJ2-2, with 8 bases identical to TRBD2. Per the germline V gene, CDR1 is MNHEY and CDR2 is SMNVEV (reference sequence). This CDR3 is 15 amino acids long. Unmatched junction bases numbered 5, after V lost 4 bases and J lost 4 bases. The CDR3 coding sequence is TGTGCCAGCAGTTCCGGGGGGGCAGGCACCGGGGAGCTGTTTTTT. This codes for CASSSGGAGTGELFF.

The rearrangement uses TRBV10-3 and TRBJ1-5; D is unclear. The V gene lost 3 bases and the J gene lost 2 bases, with 14 bases spanning the gap. The CDR3 loop spans 16 amino acids. Germline V gives CDR1 ENHRY, CDR2 SYGVKD. The CDR3 nucleotides read TGTGCCATCAGTGACGGAGTGTCGGCAGGCAATCAGCCCCAGCATTTT. Amino acids: CAISDGVSAGNQPQHF.

Ten or more counts support this clonotype. The gene calls are TRBV11-2 and TRBJ2-1; TRBD2 might be the D (6 bases). Per germline, CDR1 SGHAT and CDR2 FQNNGV. The CDR3 is 14 amino acids. Trimming removed 5 bases from V and 4 bases from J, with 12 bases in between. The CDR3 sequence: CASSQRTIYNEQFF. In DNA, the CDR3 is TGTGCCAGCAGCCAGAGGACTATTTACAATGAGCAGTTCTTC.

The sample holds many counts of this clonotype. The chain has TRBV10-3 and TRBJ1-2; the D gene is possibly TRBD1 (5 bases). The CDR3 runs to 14 residues. Germline values: CDR1 ENHRY, CDR2 SYGVKD. V dropped 8 bases and J dropped 3 bases, with 16 bases sitting between them. The CDR3 sequence: CAIGVDSAYYGYTF. The CDR3 nucleotides are TGTGCCATCGGAGTAGACAGCGCGTACTATGGCTACACCTTC.

This clonotype showed up many times. The rearrangement joins TRBV12-3 or TRBV12-4 to TRBJ2-7; 7 bases align to TRBD2. J lost 3 bases, V lost 5 bases, and 7 bases had no gene match. The CDR3 runs 14 residues. The DNA for the CDR3 is TGTGCCAGCAGTCGGGGAGCGGGGTTCTACGAGCAGTACTTC. This encodes CASSRGAGFYEQYF.

This clonotype was counted at least ten times. The chain recombines TRBV3-1 with TRBJ1-4; 7 bases align to TRBD1. The ends lost 4 bases at V and 10 bases at J; junction bases unmatched: 12. This CDR3 comprises 15 residues. Germline loops: CDR1 LGHDT, CDR2 YNNKEL (reference sequence). The CDR3 loop is CASSPYRDRKGKLFF. In DNA form, the CDR3 reads TGTGCCAGCAGCCCATACCGGGACAGAAAGGGAAAACTGTTTTTT. Full variable domain (missing parts from reference TRBV3-1 and TRBJ1-4): DTAVSQTPKYLVTQMGNDKSIKCEQNLGHDTMYWYKQDSKKFLKIMFSYNNKELIINETVPNRFSPKSPDKAHLNLHINSLELGDSAVYFCASSPYRDRKGKLFFGSGTQLSVL.

This clonotype has a count of ten or more. The chain employs TRBV2 and TRBJ1-3; 8 positions match TRBD1. This CDR3 has 16 amino acids. J lost 3 bases, V lost 3 bases, and 7 bases had no gene match. Germline CDR1 is SNHLY and CDR2 is FYNNEI. CDR3 amino acids: CASSDPGGGDGNTIYF. The CDR3 nucleotides read TGTGCCAGCAGTGATCCAGGGGGCGGAGATGGAAACACCATATATTTT.

This clonotype was detected many times. J is TRBJ1-4 and V is TRBV12-3 or TRBV12-4, with D possibly TRBD1 on 5 matching bases. The V end lost 2 bases, the J end lost 5 bases, and 15 bases lay between the germline ends. This CDR3 comprises 16 residues. CDR3 loop: CASSLNLRGVNEKLFF. CDR3 DNA sequence: TGTGCCAGCAGTTTAAATCTTCGGGGGGTGAATGAAAAACTGTTTTTT.

This clonotype was seen many times. The rearrangement joins TRBV7-6 to TRBJ1-5, with a tentative D call TRBD1 (6 bases). The CDR3 consists of 14 residues. The V end lost 1 base, the J end lost 3 bases, and 7 bases lay between the germline ends. Germline V gives CDR1 SGHVS, CDR2 FNYEAQ. The CDR3 sequence: CASSLGGANQPQHF. For the CDR3, the DNA is TGTGCCAGCAGCTTAGGGGGGGCCAATCAGCCCCAGCATTTT.

This clonotype appeared many times. This chain uses TRBV5-6 with TRBJ1-2; D not resolved. CDR1 and CDR2 (germline): SGHDT, YYEEEE. The CDR3 runs to 12 residues. Trimming stripped 6 bases from V and 5 bases from J, with 11 bases between. The CDR3 reads CASKVLLYGYTF. CDR3 nucleotides: TGTGCCAGCAAGGTCCTCTTATATGGCTACACCTTC.

At least ten counts were recorded for this clonotype. This chain joins TRBV20-1 and TRBJ2-7, with D unresolved. V gave up 1 base and J gave up 6 bases, with 13 bases separating them. The CDR3 length is 13 residues. Per germline, CDR1 DFQATT and CDR2 SNEGSKA (reference sequence). Written as DNA, the CDR3 is TGCAGTGCTAGAGGGCAGGCCGGTCGCGAGCAGTACTTC. It codes for CSARGQAGREQYF.

Many counts were recorded for this clonotype. This chain connects TRBV19 to TRBJ2-1, with D tentatively TRBD2 (6 bases). V lost 1 base and J 9 bases, leaving 22 bases between the germline ends. Per the germline V gene, CDR1 is LNHDA and CDR2 is SQIVND (reference sequence). The CDR3 length is 17 residues. This CDR3 is CASSIVTGTFVITEQFF. The CDR3 DNA sequence: TGTGCCAGTAGTATAGTCACCGGGACTTTTGTAATTACTGAGCAGTTCTTC.

The sample holds many counts of this clonotype. The chain carries TRBV7-8 and TRBJ1-6; TRBD1 aligns across 9 bases. This CDR3 spans 14 amino acids. The V gene end was trimmed by 5 bases and the J gene end by 8 bases; junction bases not matched to a gene: 4. Germline V CDR1 and CDR2: SGHVS, FQNEAQ. The CDR3 region is CASSAGQGDSPLHF. The CDR3 nucleotides read TGTGCCAGCAGCGCGGGACAGGGCGATTCACCCCTCCACTTT. Filled out from reference TRBV7-8 and TRBJ1-6, the complete variable domain reads GAGVSQSPRYKVAKRGQDVALRCDPISGHVSLFWYQQALGQGPEFLTYFQNEAQLDKSGLPSDRFFAERPEGSVSTLKIQRTQQEDSAVYLCASSAGQGDSPLHFGNGTRLTVT.

This clonotype was observed many times. The chain uses TRBV15 and TRBJ2-5; perhaps TRBD1 as D (5 bases). V shed 0 bases and J shed 5 bases, with 10 bases lying between them. Germline V gene data show CDR1 as LNHNV and CDR2 as YYDKDF (reference sequence). This CDR3 region has 14 residues. The DNA of the CDR3 is TGTGCCACCAGCAGAGATCCAGGGAAGGAGACCCAGTACTTC. Its protein is CATSRDPGKETQYF.

This clonotype came up many times. This chain uses TRBV10-3 with TRBJ2-1; D uncertain. The CDR3 loop spans 11 amino acids. Germline loops: CDR1 ENHRY, CDR2 SYGVKD. V was cut by 6 bases and J by 10 bases, with 10 bases left in between. The chain's CDR3 is CAIRGAGEQFF. In nucleotides, the CDR3 is TGTGCCATCAGGGGTGCTGGGGAGCAGTTCTTC.

The table lists this clonotype with many counts. The V gene is TRBV12-3 or TRBV12-4, the J gene TRBJ2-7, with 11 positions matching TRBD1. Trimming took 0 bases from V and 7 from J; bases not matched to a gene: 5. The CDR3 sequence is 15 residues long. The chain's CDR3 is CASSLAWDRGSEQYF. As DNA, the CDR3 is TGTGCCAGCAGTTTAGCTTGGGACAGGGGGTCTGAGCAGTACTTC.

In its sample, this clonotype was seen many times. This chain uses TRBV9 with TRBJ2-1, with a weak D call TRBD1 (5 bases). Germline V CDR1 and CDR2: SGDLS, YYNGEE. Trimming pared 1 base from V and 4 bases from J, leaving 6 bases between. The CDR3 has 13 residues. The CDR3, as DNA: TGTGCCAGCAGCGTAAGACAGTACAATGAGCAGTTCTTC. Translation gives CASSVRQYNEQFF.